One sample yielded the 19 T cell receptor beta chains listed below, sequenced in a study of blood T cell repertoires in COVID-19. Measured with immunoSEQ multiplex PCR; TCRdb has only the in-frame clones, and not every one. The sample comprises 40,000 to 45,000 clones, around nine tenths of which are singletons, and approximately 0.37% rests with the top ten. The specimen sequenced was peripheral blood. These receptor sequences come from a man aged 50 to 60 with COVID-19, enrolled during active disease.

This chain links TRBV5-1 with TRBJ1-2; possible D gene TRBD1, 5 bases. CDR1 is SGHRS and CDR2 is YFSETQ in the germline V gene. This CDR3 is 16 amino acids long. Trimming took off 0 bases at V and 2 bases at J, with 14 bases between the two ends. CDR3 sequence reads: CASSLAGQGYNYGYTF. The CDR3 DNA is TGCGCCAGCAGCTTGGCCGGGCAGGGATACAACTATGGCTACACCTTC.

This chain joins TRBV7-2 and TRBJ1-1; D remains unclear. The CDR3 covers 17 residues. V lost 1 base and J 1 base, leaving 16 bases between the germline ends. CDR1 and CDR2 from the germline V gene are SGHTA and FQGNSA. The CDR3 spells CASSLGGLNLKNTEAFF. CDR3 DNA sequence: TGTGCCAGCAGCTTAGGAGGCCTAAATCTCAAGAACACTGAAGCTTTCTTT.

This chain uses TRBV5-1 with TRBJ1-6; D remains ambiguous. The CDR3 is made up of 13 amino acids. Trimming shortened V by 0 bases and J by 9 bases, and 7 bases separated the two germline ends. Germline CDR1 and CDR2: SGHRS and YFSETQ. In nucleotides, the CDR3 is TGCGCCAGCAGCTTGGCCGGGATTTCACCCCTCCACTTT. It codes for CASSLAGISPLHF.

V and J are TRBV28 and TRBJ1-5; D gene ambiguous. V was shortened by 3 bases and J by 7 bases, with 4 bases between the two germline ends. Germline-derived CDR1 and CDR2 are MDHEN and SYDVKM. This CDR3 spans 11 amino acids. The CDR3 bases are TGTGCCAGCAGTTTGACACAGCCCCAGCATTTT. Its protein product is CASSLTQPQHF.

This rearrangement joins TRBV14 to TRBJ1-3; D remains ambiguous. The germline V gene has CDR1 SGHDN and CDR2 FVKESK. V dropped 1 base and J dropped 4 bases, with 8 bases sitting between them. The CDR3 runs 14 residues. The CDR3 DNA reads TGTGCCAGCAGCCAAGCGGCGGTAGGAAACACCATATATTTT. Amino acids: CASSQAAVGNTIYF.

V usage is TRBV30 and J usage is TRBJ1-5, with a tentative D call TRBD1 (6 bases). The CDR3 spans 15 residues. V was cut by 0 bases and J by 6 bases, with 15 bases left in between. Germline V gives CDR1 GTSNPN, CDR2 SVGIG (reference sequence). The CDR3 protein is CAWSVSGEGFQPQHF. The CDR3 DNA reads as TGTGCCTGGAGTGTGTCAGGGGAGGGATTTCAGCCCCAGCATTTT.

V usage is TRBV5-1 and J usage is TRBJ2-2; unclear D gene. V was cut by 1 base and J by 6 bases, with 7 bases left in between. The CDR3 is 13 residues long. Germline V lookup: CDR1 SGHRS, CDR2 YFSETQ. The CDR3 spells CASSLLPSGELFF. In DNA form, the CDR3 reads TGCGCCAGCAGCTTGCTTCCTTCCGGGGAGCTGTTTTTT.

This chain connects TRBV7-3 to TRBJ2-5, with D possibly TRBD1 on 6 matching bases. The CDR3 extends over 16 amino acids. Germline V gives CDR1 SGHTA, CDR2 FQGTGA. With 5 bases removed from V and 4 bases from J, the gap between germline ends came to 20 bases. CDR3 residues: CASSPDSTQGRETQYF. In nucleotides, the CDR3 is TGTGCCAGCAGCCCTGACAGCACCCAGGGGCGAGAGACCCAGTACTTC.

V gene TRBV10-3 combines with J gene TRBJ1-6; no definite D call. Per germline, CDR1 ENHRY and CDR2 SYGVKD. The CDR3 spans 13 residues. Trimming stripped 4 bases from V and 5 bases from J, with 6 bases between. CDR3 DNA sequence: TGTGCCATCAGTGGGAGGGATAATTCACCCCTCCACTTT. It translates to CAISGRDNSPLHF.

Here the CDR3 reads CASSLGRNYGYTF. For the CDR3, the DNA is TGTGCCAGCAGTTTAGGCAGAAACTATGGCTACACCTTC. The chain employs TRBV12-3 or TRBV12-4 and TRBJ1-2; D gene unclear. The CDR3 runs 13 residues. The germline V and J ends were trimmed by 1 base and 2 bases, with 5 bases remaining between them.

This chain connects TRBV29-1 to TRBJ1-1; 7 nucleotides line up with TRBD1. CDR3 length: 10 amino acids. V was clipped by 5 bases and J by 10 bases; unmatched bases: 4. Per germline, CDR1 SQVTM and CDR2 ANQGSEA. Here the CDR3 DNA reads TGCAGCGTTCGGGACAGACGAGCTTTCTTT. It yields the protein CSVRDRRAFF.

The chain uses TRBV12-3 or TRBV12-4 and TRBJ2-5, with D maybe TRBD2 (5 bases). Trimming stripped 6 bases from V and 5 bases from J, with 13 bases between. CDR3 length: 13 residues. In nucleotides, the CDR3 is TGTGCCAGCAGCGGGGAGTCGAGGGAGACCCAGTACTTC. It yields the protein CASSGESRETQYF.

The V call is TRBV2, the J call TRBJ2-1, with 8 bases matching TRBD1. CDR3 length: 15 residues. The germline gives CDR1 SNHLY, CDR2 FYNNEI. V dropped 6 bases and J dropped 8; count of bases not matched to a gene: 12. The CDR3 protein is CASSPRAGGSDEQFF. Here the CDR3 DNA reads TGTGCCAGCAGCCCTAGGGCAGGGGGCAGCGATGAGCAGTTCTTC.

This rearrangement joins TRBV28 to TRBJ1-1, with TRBD1 as a possible D gene (5 bases). Trimming stripped 1 base from V and 1 base from J, with 13 bases between. This CDR3 has 16 amino acids. The germline gives CDR1 MDHEN, CDR2 SYDVKM. The CDR3 DNA reads as TGTGCCAGCAGTTTATACAGGATCACCTCGAACACTGAAGCTTTCTTT. Amino acids: CASSLYRITSNTEAFF. Variable domain in full (rest from reference TRBV28 and TRBJ1-1): DVKVTQSSRYLVKRTGEKVFLECVQDMDHENMFWYRQDPGLGLRLIYFSYDVKMKEKGDIPEGYSVSREKKERFSLILESASTNQTSMYLCASSLYRITSNTEAFFGQGTRLTVV.

The chain uses TRBV27 and TRBJ1-2; 7 nucleotides align to TRBD1. The germline V gene encodes CDR1 MNHEY and CDR2 SMNVEV (reference sequence). With V trimmed by 6 bases and J by 0 bases, 4 bases remained unmatched. CDR3 length: 14 residues. In DNA, the CDR3 is TGTGCCAGCAGGAGACAGGGCCCTAACTATGGCTACACCTTC. Translation: CASRRQGPNYGYTF.

CDR3 protein: CAISTSGTDTQYF. Written as DNA, the CDR3 is TGTGCCATATCGACTAGCGGCACAGATACGCAGTATTTT. V is TRBV7-9 and J is TRBJ2-3, with 8 positions matching TRBD2. Trimming took 10 bases from V and 1 from J; bases not matched to a gene: 4. CDR3 length equals 13 residues. The germline gives CDR1 SEHNR, CDR2 FQNEAQ (reference sequence).

This chain uses TRBV5-1 with TRBJ1-2; D gene unclear. V lost 4 bases, J lost 5 bases, and 18 bases lay in between. CDR1 is SGHRS, CDR2 YFSETQ, per germline. This CDR3 has 15 amino acids. The CDR3 reads CASSTDPSVEYGYTF. As DNA, the CDR3 is TGCGCCAGCAGCACCGACCCTAGCGTTGAGTATGGCTACACCTTC.

V and J are TRBV3-1 (or the pseudogene TRBV3-2) and TRBJ2-2, with TRBD1 as a possible D gene (5 bases). The CDR3 is 12 amino acids. Trimming took off 7 bases at V and 3 bases at J, with 6 bases between the two ends. The germline gives CDR1 LGHDT, CDR2 YNNKEL (reference sequence). CDR3 residues: CASIGDTGELFF. Here the CDR3 DNA reads TGTGCCAGCATAGGGGACACCGGGGAGCTGTTTTTT.

J is TRBJ2-3 and V is TRBV4-2; D possibly corresponds to TRBD2 (6 bases). Looked up from germline, CDR1 is LGHNA and CDR2 is YNFKEQ. V was shortened by 0 bases and J by 6 bases, with 19 bases between the two germline ends. The CDR3 is 17 residues long. CDR3 protein: CASSQDGGGAFGDTQYF. CDR3 DNA sequence: TGTGCCAGCAGCCAAGATGGCGGCGGGGCCTTCGGGGATACGCAGTATTTT.